The T cell receptor beta chain under discussion was sequenced for a study of beta chain features in type 1 diabetes. The overall study: Analysis included around 100 million sorted cells drawn from all samples.

CDR3 length: 13 residues. Trimming took 5 bases from V and 3 from J, leaving 10 bases between them. Germline V gene data show CDR1 as MDHEN and CDR2 as SYDVKM. TCRB transcripts that were expressed got sequenced, as all of the isolated RNA had been reverse transcribed. The table came from immunoSEQ multiplex PCR; TCRdb's copy has only in-frame clones and leaves some out. This table has over 150,000 clones, 7.5% to 10% appearing once. The chain combines TRBV28 with TRBJ1-1; TRBD1 might be the D (6 bases). The receptor was isolated from a man younger than 35 in good health. The source material was central memory CD4+ T cells from blood. The CDR3 loop reads CASSASGDTEAFF. For the CDR3, the DNA is TGTGCCAGCAGTGCCTCAGGGGACACTGAAGCTTTCTTT.